Below are 22 T cell receptor beta chains sequenced from a single sample in a study of T cell repertoires in cytomegalovirus infection. TCRdb recomputed calls from the reads with MiXCR, one row per CDR3 protein. Of about 150,000 distinct CDR3 sequences in the sample, roughly a quarter were seen once. Input material: PBMCs. These receptors all stem from a human donor in good health (CMV status not recorded). Some clones in this sample may be carry-over from other donors' samples.

The genes are TRBV5-1 and TRBJ2-7, with D hard to call. The CDR3 is 14 residues long. Germline V gene sequence: CDR1 SGHRS, CDR2 YFSETQ. Trimming removed 2 bases from V and 2 bases from J, with 11 bases in between. The CDR3 protein is CASSFSPSAYEQYF. The DNA for the CDR3 is TGCGCCAGCAGCTTCTCGCCCAGCGCCTACGAGCAGTACTTC. The full variable domain, rest sourced from reference TRBV5-1 and TRBJ2-7, is KAGVTQTPRYLIKTRGQQVTLSCSPISGHRSVSWYQQTPGQGLQFLFEYFSETQRNKGNFPGRFSGRQFSNSRSEMNVSTLELGDSALYLCASSFSPSAYEQYFGPGTRLTVT.

In its sample, this clonotype was seen many times. The chain uses TRBV11-3 and TRBJ2-1; 11 bases are shared with TRBD1. Germline V lookup: CDR1 SGHNT, CDR2 YENEEA. This CDR3 comprises 15 residues. The V segment lost 2 bases and the J segment 7 bases; nucleotides outside the gene matches: 4. The CDR3 DNA sequence: TGTGCCAGCAGCTTACGAGGGACAGGGGGTAATGAGCAGTTCTTC. Translated: CASSLRGTGGNEQFF.

The chain couples TRBV4-1 to TRBJ2-2; 7 bases agree with TRBD2. CDR1 is MGHRA and CDR2 is YSYEKL in the germline V gene. With 4 bases clipped from V and 4 bases from J, the junction kept 9 bases outside the gene matches. CDR3 length: 16 amino acids. CDR3 residues: CASSPVGGLLTGELFF. DNA of the CDR3: TGCGCCAGCAGCCCCGTGGGGGGACTACTCACCGGGGAGCTGTTTTTT.

The chain uses TRBV29-1 and TRBJ1-2, with D possibly TRBD1 on 5 matching bases. This CDR3 has 12 residues. Deletions cut 5 bases from V and 2 bases from J, with 9 bases between. In germline, CDR1 is SQVTM, CDR2 ANQGSEA. This chain's CDR3 is CSVSAGNYGYTF. The DNA of the CDR3 is TGCAGCGTTTCGGCAGGGAACTATGGCTACACCTTC.

This clonotype was seen many times. J is TRBJ1-4 and V is TRBV7-2; D not certain. Between the trimmed V and J ends, which lost 5 bases and 7 bases, there was a span of 17 bases. CDR1 SGHTA and CDR2 FQGNSA come from the germline V gene. This CDR3 comprises 15 residues. The CDR3 DNA sequence: TGTGCCAGCAGCACTCGAGGCGGCGGGCGTGAAAAACTGTTTTTT. As protein: CASSTRGGGREKLFF.

This clonotype came up a few times. CDR3 nucleotide sequence: TGTGCCAGCAGTGTGGACGGCTACGAGCAGTACTTC. Translated: CASSVDGYEQYF. The V call is TRBV12-3 or TRBV12-4, the J call TRBJ2-7; D remains ambiguous. The CDR3 has 12 residues. The V gene lost 5 bases and the J gene lost 3 bases, with 8 bases spanning the gap.

The rearrangement uses TRBV5-1 and TRBJ2-2; possible D gene TRBD2, 6 bases. The germline CDR1 and CDR2 sequences are SGHRS and YFSETQ. The CDR3 contains 17 residues. Trimming took off 4 bases at V and 4 bases at J, with 20 bases between the two ends. The CDR3 nucleotides read TGCGCCAGCAGCGCCACAGGACGGGACTCAGTCACCGGGGAGCTGTTTTTT. This encodes CASSATGRDSVTGELFF.

The V and J genes are TRBV7-8 and TRBJ1-5; D is unresolved. CDR1 and CDR2 (germline): SGHVS, FQNEAQ. CDR3 length: 15 residues. V lost 0 bases and J lost 3, with 9 bases in between. The CDR3 DNA sequence: TGTGCCAGCAGCTTAGCAGCCGGGAACAATCAGCCCCAGCATTTT. It codes for CASSLAAGNNQPQHF. Filled out from reference TRBV7-8 and TRBJ1-5, the complete variable domain reads GAGVSQSPRYKVAKRGQDVALRCDPISGHVSLFWYQQALGQGPEFLTYFQNEAQLDKSGLPSDRFFAERPEGSVSTLKIQRTQQEDSAVYLCASSLAAGNNQPQHFGDGTRLSIL.

For the CDR3, the DNA is TGTGCCAGCAGCCAAGACAGGGGTTTGCGTGAAAAACTGTTTTTT. Its translation: CASSQDRGLREKLFF. V gene TRBV4-2 combines with J gene TRBJ1-4; D perhaps matches TRBD1 (6 bases). CDR1 and CDR2 (germline): LGHNA, YNFKEQ. The CDR3 is 15 amino acids. V was trimmed by 0 bases and J by 7 bases, leaving 12 bases between them.

This clonotype has just a few counts. J is TRBJ2-1 and V is TRBV20-1; 13 bases align to TRBD2. Germline loops: CDR1 DFQATT, CDR2 SNEGSKA (reference sequence). This CDR3 is built from 17 residues. Trimming removed 3 bases from V and 7 bases from J; junction bases left unmatched: 12. The CDR3 here is CSASTSGGAWQANEQFF. The CDR3 region has the DNA TGCAGTGCTAGTACTAGCGGGGGGGCATGGCAGGCAAATGAGCAGTTCTTC.

V gene TRBV19 combines with J gene TRBJ2-2; D gene uncertain. The CDR3 contains 15 residues. The germline V gene has CDR1 LNHDA and CDR2 SQIVND (reference sequence). V gave up 6 bases and J gave up 5 bases, with 16 bases separating them. CDR3 residues: CASRMDASRTGELFF. CDR3 coding DNA: TGTGCCAGTAGGATGGACGCTAGTCGGACCGGGGAGCTGTTTTTT.

This clonotype was detected ten times or more. The DNA of the CDR3 is TGTGCCAGCACCAAAAGGACTAGCGGGGGGGATACGCAGTATTTT. This sequence encodes CASTKRTSGGDTQYF. The chain has TRBV7-2 and TRBJ2-3; 14 bases are a match to TRBD2. There are 15 residues in the CDR3. Germline V CDR1 and CDR2: SGHTA, FQGNSA. J gave up 6 bases and V 7 bases, and 6 bases lay outside the gene matches.

On this clonotype itself: A much larger clone lies a single base off, so this may be a read error. The CDR3: CASSFAKGATNEKLFF. CDR3 DNA: TGTGCCAGCAGCTTTGCCAAGGGAGCAACTAATGAAAAACTGTTTTTT. This chain links TRBV7-2 with TRBJ1-4; D not resolved. The V gene's germline CDR1 is SGHTA and CDR2 FQGNSA. Trimming took off 3 bases at V and 0 bases at J, with 11 bases between the two ends. CDR3 size: 16 residues.

The chain links TRBV12-3 or TRBV12-4 to TRBJ1-5; the match to TRBD1 covers 7 bases. V shed 3 bases, J shed 5 bases, and the junction held 7 bases outside the gene matches. The CDR3 runs to 15 residues. CDR3 DNA: TGTGCCAGCAGTTTTGGTAGGGGGCGGCATCAGCCCCAGCATTTT. This encodes CASSFGRGRHQPQHF.

This clonotype showed up just a few times. The rearrangement uses TRBV15 and TRBJ2-1; 14 positions agree with TRBD2. In germline, CDR1 is LNHNV, CDR2 YYDKDF (reference sequence). CDR3 size: 16 residues. The V gene end was trimmed by 1 base and the J gene end by 8 bases; junction bases not matched to a gene: 4. The CDR3 here is CATSRAGLAGADEQFF. The CDR3 bases are TGTGCCACCAGCAGAGCGGGACTAGCGGGAGCGGATGAGCAGTTCTTC.

This rearrangement joins TRBV9 to TRBJ1-1, with 10 bases matching TRBD1. The CDR3 is 16 amino acids. J lost 6 bases, V lost 4 bases, and 12 bases had no gene match. Per the germline V gene, CDR1 is SGDLS and CDR2 is YYNGEE. The CDR3 reads CASSPPGTGDLAEAFF. In DNA form, the CDR3 reads TGTGCCAGCAGCCCACCCGGGACAGGGGACCTAGCTGAAGCTTTCTTT.

The chain uses TRBV14 and TRBJ2-3; the D gene is possibly TRBD1 (7 bases). Trimming took 2 bases from V and 2 from J, leaving 20 bases between them. CDR3 length: 18 residues. Germline CDR1 and CDR2: SGHDN and FVKESK. CDR3 sequence reads: CASSQRSTQGGTTDTQYF. In DNA form, the CDR3 reads TGTGCCAGCAGCCAAAGGTCGACCCAGGGGGGTACCACAGATACGCAGTATTTT.

This clonotype was detected many times. The V and J genes are TRBV12-3 or TRBV12-4 and TRBJ2-7; the D is unclear. The length of the CDR3 is 12 residues. V lost 6 bases and J 4 bases, leaving 10 bases between the germline ends. CDR3 sequence: CASSQNPYEQYF. In nucleotides, the CDR3 is TGTGCCAGCAGCCAAAACCCTTACGAGCAGTACTTC.

This clonotype has ten or more counts. V is TRBV7-2 and J is TRBJ2-5; a weak D match, TRBD2 (6 bases). The V gene's germline CDR1 is SGHTA and CDR2 FQGNSA. The CDR3 has 16 amino acids. V lost 1 base and J lost 2, with 14 bases in between. CDR3 loop: CASSLGDRGTQETQYF. The CDR3 region has the DNA TGTGCCAGCAGCTTAGGGGATCGAGGGACTCAAGAGACCCAGTACTTC.

The rearrangement joins TRBV12-3 or TRBV12-4 to TRBJ1-2, with D perhaps TRBD1 (5 bases). V shed 5 bases and J shed 3 bases, with 13 bases lying between them. The CDR3 totals 14 residues. The CDR3 region is CASSGHRGDYGYTF. As DNA, the CDR3 is TGTGCCAGCAGTGGACATCGGGGGGACTATGGCTACACCTTC.

This clonotype was detected many times. The chain uses TRBV11-2 and TRBJ2-7; tentatively, D is TRBD1 or TRBD2 (5 bases each). The ends were cut back, 4 bases at V and 3 bases at J, with 16 bases in the middle. CDR1 is SGHAT, CDR2 FQNNGV, per germline. This CDR3 spans 15 amino acids. CDR3 protein: CASSSLRVQGYEQYF. CDR3 in DNA: TGTGCCAGCAGCTCCCTGAGGGTCCAGGGCTACGAGCAGTACTTC. The entire variable domain, with the rest obtained from reference TRBV11-2 and TRBJ2-7, is as follows: EAGVAQSPRYKIIEKRQSVAFWCNPISGHATLYWYQQILGQGPKLLIQFQNNGVVDDSQLPKDRFSAERLKGVDSTLKIQPAKLEDSAVYLCASSSLRVQGYEQYFGPGTRLTVT.

This clonotype came up many times. The chain links TRBV7-9 to TRBJ2-5; D gene unclear. Germline values: CDR1 SEHNR, CDR2 FQNEAQ (reference sequence). V was cut by 3 bases and J by 5 bases, with 7 bases left in between. The CDR3 totals 12 residues. The CDR3 DNA sequence: TGTGCCAGCAGCTTCGTCACGGAGACCCAGTACTTC. This translates into CASSFVTETQYF.